These 2 T cell receptor beta chains originate from one sample sequenced in a study of molecular identifiers for immune sequencing clone quantification. TCRdb re-analysed the PCR reads in MiXCR, keeping a single row per CDR3 protein. The repertoire has around 300,000 distinct CDR3 sequences, roughly 24% of them found once; the top ten carry 0.65% to 0.75%. The sequencing input was naive CD8+ T cells from blood, with Jurkat cell RNA spiked in. Specified subset: FACS-sorted CD8+CD4-CCR7+CD45RA+ naive T cells. The receptors shown here come from a human donor in good health. Some libraries in this study had Jurkat cell RNA spiked in.

This clonotype was seen a few times. The genes are TRBV27 and TRBJ2-3, with D possibly called TRBD1 or TRBD2 (5 bases each). Germline CDR1 is MNHEY and CDR2 is SMNVEV (reference sequence). The ends were cut back, 2 bases at V and 4 bases at J, with 16 bases in the middle. The CDR3 contains 16 residues. The CDR3 sequence is CASSLRAGAGPDTQYF. DNA for the CDR3: TGTGCCAGCAGTTTACGGGCCGGGGCAGGGCCAGATACGCAGTATTTT.

The chain is built from TRBV6-2 or TRBV6-3 and TRBJ2-2; perhaps TRBD1 as D (5 bases). The V gene's germline CDR1 is MNHEY and CDR2 SVGEGT. V dropped 0 bases and J dropped 6 bases, with 8 bases sitting between them. The CDR3 is 14 residues long. The CDR3 here is CASSYSGVSGELFF. The CDR3 DNA reads as TGTGCCAGCAGTTACTCAGGGGTGTCCGGGGAGCTGTTTTTT.